This T cell receptor beta chain is from a study of early T cells in non-severe SARS-CoV-2 infection. Germline V gives CDR1 SEHNR, CDR2 FQNEAQ (reference sequence). The CDR3 is 15 amino acids. Trimming left V 8 bases short and J 2 bases short, with 19 bases between. TCRdb called the 5' RACE reads again in MiXCR, with one record for every CDR3 protein. Counted here are some 54,000 distinct CDR3 sequences, 8.5% to 10% occurring once; the ten biggest clones make up 8% to 9%. This clonotype was found many times. Sequencing was done on a sample of whole blood. The chain carries TRBV7-9 and TRBJ2-7; possibly TRBD1 for D (5 bases). The origin of this receptor is an adult who was a healthcare worker with PCR-confirmed SARS-CoV-2 infection or an uninfected control (not recorded which). This chain's CDR3 is CASAKGAALPYEQYF. In DNA form, the CDR3 reads TGTGCCAGCGCCAAAGGGGCAGCCCTTCCCTACGAGCAGTACTTC.